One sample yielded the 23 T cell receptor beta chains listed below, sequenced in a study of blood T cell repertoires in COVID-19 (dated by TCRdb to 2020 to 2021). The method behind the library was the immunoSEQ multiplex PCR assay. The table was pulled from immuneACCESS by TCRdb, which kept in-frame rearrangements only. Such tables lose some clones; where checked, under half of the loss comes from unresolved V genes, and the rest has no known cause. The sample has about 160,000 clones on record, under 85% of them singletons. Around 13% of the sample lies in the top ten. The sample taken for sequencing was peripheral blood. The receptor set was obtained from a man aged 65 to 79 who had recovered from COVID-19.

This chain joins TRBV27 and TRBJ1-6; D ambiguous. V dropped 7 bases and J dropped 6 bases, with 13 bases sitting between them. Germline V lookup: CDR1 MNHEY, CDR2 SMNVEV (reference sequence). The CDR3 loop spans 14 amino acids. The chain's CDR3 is CASTFSASNSPLHF. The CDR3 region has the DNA TGTGCCAGCACCTTTAGTGCGAGTAATTCACCCCTCCACTTT.

The CDR3, as DNA: TGTGCCAGCAGTCGACAGGGATCAAATTCACCCCTCCACTTT. Encoded protein: CASSRQGSNSPLHF. The chain joins TRBV6-5 to TRBJ1-6, with TRBD1 matching 7 bases. The CDR3 extends over 14 amino acids. Losses at the gene ends were 5 bases for V and 7 bases for J; bases not matched to a gene: 5. From germline, CDR1 is MNHEY and CDR2 SVGAGI.

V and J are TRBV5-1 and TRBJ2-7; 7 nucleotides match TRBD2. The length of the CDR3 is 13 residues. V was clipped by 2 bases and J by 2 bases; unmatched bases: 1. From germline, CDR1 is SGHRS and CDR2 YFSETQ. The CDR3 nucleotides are TGCGCCAGCAGCTTCAGCGGGGCCTACGAGCAGTACTTC. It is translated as CASSFSGAYEQYF. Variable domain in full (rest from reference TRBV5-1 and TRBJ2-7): KAGVTQTPRYLIKTRGQQVTLSCSPISGHRSVSWYQQTPGQGLQFLFEYFSETQRNKGNFPGRFSGRQFSNSRSEMNVSTLELGDSALYLCASSFSGAYEQYFGPGTRLTVT.

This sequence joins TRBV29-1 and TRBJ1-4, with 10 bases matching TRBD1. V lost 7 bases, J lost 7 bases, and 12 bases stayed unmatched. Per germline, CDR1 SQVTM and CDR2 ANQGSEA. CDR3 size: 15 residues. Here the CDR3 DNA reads TGCAGCGCCTCCGGGACAGGGGCATTGGGTGAAAAACTGTTTTTT. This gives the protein CSASGTGALGEKLFF.

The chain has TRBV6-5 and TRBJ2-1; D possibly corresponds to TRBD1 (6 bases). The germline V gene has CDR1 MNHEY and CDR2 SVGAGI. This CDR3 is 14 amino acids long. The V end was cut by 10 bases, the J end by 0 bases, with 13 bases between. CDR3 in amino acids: CATLGQSSYNEQFF. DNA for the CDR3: TGTGCCACCCTAGGACAGAGCTCCTACAATGAGCAGTTCTTC.

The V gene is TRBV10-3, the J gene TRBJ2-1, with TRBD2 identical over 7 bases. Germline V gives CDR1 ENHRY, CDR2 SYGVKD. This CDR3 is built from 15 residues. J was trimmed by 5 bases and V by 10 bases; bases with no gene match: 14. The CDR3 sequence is CATRGLAGVNNEQFF. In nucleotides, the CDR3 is TGTGCCACTCGGGGATTAGCGGGCGTGAACAATGAGCAGTTCTTC.

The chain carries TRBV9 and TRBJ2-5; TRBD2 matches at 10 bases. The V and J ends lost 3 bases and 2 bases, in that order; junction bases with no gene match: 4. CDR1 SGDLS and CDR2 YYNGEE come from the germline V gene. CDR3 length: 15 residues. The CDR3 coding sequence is TGTGCCAGCAGCGCCGGGACTAGCGTACAAGAGACCCAGTACTTC. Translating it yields CASSAGTSVQETQYF.

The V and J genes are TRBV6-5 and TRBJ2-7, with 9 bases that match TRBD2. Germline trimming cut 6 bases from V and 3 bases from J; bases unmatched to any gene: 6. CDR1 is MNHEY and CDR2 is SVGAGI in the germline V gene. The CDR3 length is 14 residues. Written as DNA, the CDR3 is TGTGCCAGCAGGGTAGCGGGAGATGGCTACGAGCAGTACTTC. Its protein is CASRVAGDGYEQYF.

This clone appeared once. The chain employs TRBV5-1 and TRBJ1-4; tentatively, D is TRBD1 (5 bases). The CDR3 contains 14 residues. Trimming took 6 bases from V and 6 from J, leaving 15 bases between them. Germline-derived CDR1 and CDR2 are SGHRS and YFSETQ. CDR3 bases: TGCGCCAGCAACCCCGGGGGAGCGGATGAAAAACTGTTTTTT. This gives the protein CASNPGGADEKLFF.

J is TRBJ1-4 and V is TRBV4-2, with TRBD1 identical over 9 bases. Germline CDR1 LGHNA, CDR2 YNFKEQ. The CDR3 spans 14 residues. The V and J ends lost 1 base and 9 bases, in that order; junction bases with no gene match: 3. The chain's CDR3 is CASSQGDRDQKLFF. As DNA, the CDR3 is TGTGCCAGCAGCCAAGGGGACAGGGACCAAAAACTGTTTTTT.

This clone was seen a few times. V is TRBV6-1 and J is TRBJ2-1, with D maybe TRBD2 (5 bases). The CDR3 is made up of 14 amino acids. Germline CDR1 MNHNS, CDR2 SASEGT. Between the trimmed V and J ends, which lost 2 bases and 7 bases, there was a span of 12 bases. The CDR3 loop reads CASSEYGLANEQFF. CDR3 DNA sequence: TGTGCCAGCAGTGAATACGGGCTAGCAAATGAGCAGTTCTTC.

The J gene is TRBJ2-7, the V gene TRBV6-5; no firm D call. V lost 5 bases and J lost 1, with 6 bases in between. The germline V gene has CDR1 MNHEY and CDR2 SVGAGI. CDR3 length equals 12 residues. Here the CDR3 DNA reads TGTGCCAGCAGTCCGGGTTCCTACGAGCAGTACTTC. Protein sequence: CASSPGSYEQYF.

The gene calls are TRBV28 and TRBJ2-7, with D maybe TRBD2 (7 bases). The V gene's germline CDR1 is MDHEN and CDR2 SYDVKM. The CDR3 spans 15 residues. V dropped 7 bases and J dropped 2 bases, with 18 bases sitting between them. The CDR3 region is CASKRGGGLTYEQYF. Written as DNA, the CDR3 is TGTGCCAGCAAAAGGGGAGGGGGGCTAACCTACGAGCAGTACTTC.

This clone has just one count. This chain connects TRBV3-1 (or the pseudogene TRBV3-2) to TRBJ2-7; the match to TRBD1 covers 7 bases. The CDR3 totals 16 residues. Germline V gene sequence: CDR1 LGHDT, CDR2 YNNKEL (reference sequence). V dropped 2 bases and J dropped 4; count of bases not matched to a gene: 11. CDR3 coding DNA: TGTGCCAGCAGCCAAAGGGGGCAGCTTTCACGGTACGAGCAGTACTTC. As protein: CASSQRGQLSRYEQYF.

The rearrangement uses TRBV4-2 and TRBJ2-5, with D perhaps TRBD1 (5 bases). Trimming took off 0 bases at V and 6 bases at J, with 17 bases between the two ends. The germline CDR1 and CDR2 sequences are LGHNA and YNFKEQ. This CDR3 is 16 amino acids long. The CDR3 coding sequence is TGTGCCAGCAGCCAAGAGTGGGGTGGCAGGGCCCAGACCCAGTACTTC. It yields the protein CASSQEWGGRAQTQYF.

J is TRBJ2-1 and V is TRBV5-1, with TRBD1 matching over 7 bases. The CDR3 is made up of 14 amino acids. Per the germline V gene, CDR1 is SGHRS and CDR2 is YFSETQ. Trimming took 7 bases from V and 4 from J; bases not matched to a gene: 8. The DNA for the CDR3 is TGCGCCAGCGCCCGAACAGGGGAGTACAATGAGCAGTTCTTC. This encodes CASARTGEYNEQFF.

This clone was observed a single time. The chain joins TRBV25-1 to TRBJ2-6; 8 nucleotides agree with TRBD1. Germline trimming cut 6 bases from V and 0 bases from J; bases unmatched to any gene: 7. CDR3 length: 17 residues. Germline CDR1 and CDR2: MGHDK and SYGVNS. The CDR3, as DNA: TGTGCCAGCAGAAAGACAGGGGCCATCTCTGGGGCCAACGTCCTGACTTTC. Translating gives CASRKTGAISGANVLTF.

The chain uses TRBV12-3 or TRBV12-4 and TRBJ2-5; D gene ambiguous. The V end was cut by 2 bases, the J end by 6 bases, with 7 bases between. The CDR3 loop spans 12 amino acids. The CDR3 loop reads CASSLRVQTQYF. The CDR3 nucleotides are TGTGCCAGCAGTTTACGGGTCCAGACCCAGTACTTC.

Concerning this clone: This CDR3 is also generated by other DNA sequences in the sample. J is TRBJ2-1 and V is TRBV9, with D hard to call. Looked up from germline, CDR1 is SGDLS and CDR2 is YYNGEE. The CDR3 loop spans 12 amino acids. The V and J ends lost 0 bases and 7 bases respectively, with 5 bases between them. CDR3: CASSVGSNEQFF. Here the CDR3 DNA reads TGTGCCAGCAGCGTAGGCAGTAATGAGCAGTTCTTC.

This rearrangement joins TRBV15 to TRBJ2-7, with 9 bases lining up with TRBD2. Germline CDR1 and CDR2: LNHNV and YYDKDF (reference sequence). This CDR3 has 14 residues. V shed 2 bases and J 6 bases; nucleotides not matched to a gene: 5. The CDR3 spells CATSRRREGLEQYF. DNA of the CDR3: TGTGCCACCAGCAGAAGGCGGGAGGGCCTCGAGCAGTACTTC. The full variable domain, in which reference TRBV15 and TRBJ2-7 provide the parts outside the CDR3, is DAMVIQNPRYQVTQFGKPVTLSCSQTLNHNVMYWYQQKSSQAPKLLFHYYDKDFNNEADTPDNFQSRRPNTSFCFLDIRSPGLGDTAMYLCATSRRREGLEQYFGPGTRLTVT.

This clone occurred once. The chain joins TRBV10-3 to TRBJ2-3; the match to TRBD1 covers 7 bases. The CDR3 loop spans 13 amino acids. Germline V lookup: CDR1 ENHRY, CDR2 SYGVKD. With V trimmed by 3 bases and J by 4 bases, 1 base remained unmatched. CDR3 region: CAISDDRADTQYF. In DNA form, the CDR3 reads TGTGCCATCAGTGATGACAGGGCAGATACGCAGTATTTT.

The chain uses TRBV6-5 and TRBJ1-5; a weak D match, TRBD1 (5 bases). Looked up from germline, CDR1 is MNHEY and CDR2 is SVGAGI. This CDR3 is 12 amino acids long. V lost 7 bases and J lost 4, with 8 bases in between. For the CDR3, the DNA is TGTGCCAGCAAATCAGGGAATCAGCCCCAGCATTTT. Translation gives CASKSGNQPQHF.

CDR3: CASGKGQAPNEQFF. CDR3 coding DNA: TGTGCCAGCGGAAAGGGACAGGCCCCCAATGAGCAGTTCTTC. V is TRBV27 and J is TRBJ2-1; TRBD1 aligns across 8 bases. The ends lost 8 bases at V and 6 bases at J; junction bases unmatched: 9. Germline V CDR1 and CDR2: MNHEY, SMNVEV (reference sequence). The CDR3 extends over 14 amino acids.